This section outlines one T cell receptor beta chain sequence together with its context. The sample is drawn from a study of blood T cell repertoires in COVID-19. Study-level background: COVID-19 samples, acute and convalescent, were from the United States, Italy and Spain. T cells, B-cell-depleted T cells, or PBMCs supplied cDNA or gDNA.

The CDR3 covers 13 residues. Between the trimmed V and J ends, which lost 2 bases and 3 bases, there was a span of 8 bases. Germline assignment: CDR1 SGHRS and CDR2 YFSETQ. Per the authors' pipeline: Quantification of nucleated cells was approximated via reference gene primer amplification. Clones were read by immunoSEQ multiplex PCR, and TCRdb kept only the in-frame ones, dropping some. The V and J calls and the clone size are those of that table, but D and trimming were determined from the DNA. The table includes about 69,000 clones, 80% to 85% detected once. The chain uses TRBV5-1 and TRBJ1-1; D possibly corresponds to TRBD1 (5 bases). The sequenced sample consisted of peripheral blood. The receptor was isolated from a human donor in a cohort sampled during active COVID-19. For the CDR3, the DNA is TGCGCCAGCAGCTTTTTAGGGGACACTGAAGCTTTCTTT. Encoded protein: CASSFLGDTEAFF.